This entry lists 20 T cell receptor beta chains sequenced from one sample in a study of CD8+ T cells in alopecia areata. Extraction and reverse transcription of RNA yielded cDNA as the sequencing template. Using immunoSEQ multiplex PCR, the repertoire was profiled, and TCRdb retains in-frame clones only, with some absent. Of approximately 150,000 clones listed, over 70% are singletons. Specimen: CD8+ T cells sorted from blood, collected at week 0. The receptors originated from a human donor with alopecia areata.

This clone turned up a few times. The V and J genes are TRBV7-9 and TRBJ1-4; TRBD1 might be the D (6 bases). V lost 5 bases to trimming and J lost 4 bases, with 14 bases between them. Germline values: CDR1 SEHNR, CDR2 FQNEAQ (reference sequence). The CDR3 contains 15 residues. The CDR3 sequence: CASSTQTGLNEKLFF. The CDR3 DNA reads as TGTGCCAGCAGCACCCAGACAGGCCTTAATGAAAAACTGTTTTTT.

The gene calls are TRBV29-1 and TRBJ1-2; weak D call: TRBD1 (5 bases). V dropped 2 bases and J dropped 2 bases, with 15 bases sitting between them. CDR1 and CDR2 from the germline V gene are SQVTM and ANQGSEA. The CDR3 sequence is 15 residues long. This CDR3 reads CSVELYGTLNYGYTF. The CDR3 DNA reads TGCAGCGTTGAATTATACGGGACCTTGAACTATGGCTACACCTTC. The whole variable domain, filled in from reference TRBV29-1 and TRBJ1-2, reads SAVISQKPSRDICQRGTSLTIQCQVDSQVTMMFWYRQQPGQSLTLIATANQGSEATYESGFVIDKFPISRPNLTFSTLTVSNMSPEDSSIYLCSVELYGTLNYGYTFGSGTRLTVV.

This CDR3 reads CASSRTGEYQETQYF. The CDR3 nucleotides read TGTGCCAGCAGCCGGACAGGCGAGTACCAAGAGACCCAGTACTTC. This sequence joins TRBV5-4 and TRBJ2-5; 7 bases map to TRBD1. V lost 4 bases, J lost 0 bases, and 6 bases stayed unmatched. The CDR3 consists of 15 residues. CDR1 and CDR2 (germline): SGHNT, YYREEE (reference sequence).

CDR3 nucleotides: TGTGCCAGCAGCTTAGCGGTGGGAGGACCATATGGCTACACCTTC. It encodes CASSLAVGGPYGYTF. The rearrangement joins TRBV7-9 to TRBJ1-2; D ambiguous. V dropped 0 bases and J dropped 5 bases, with 13 bases sitting between them. This CDR3 spans 15 amino acids. CDR1 and CDR2 (germline): SEHNR, FQNEAQ (reference sequence).

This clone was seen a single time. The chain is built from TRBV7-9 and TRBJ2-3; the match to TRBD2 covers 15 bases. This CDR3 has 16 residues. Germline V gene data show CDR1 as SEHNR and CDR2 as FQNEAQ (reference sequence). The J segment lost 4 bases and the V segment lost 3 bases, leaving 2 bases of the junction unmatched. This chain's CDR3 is CASSFWTSGGADTQYF. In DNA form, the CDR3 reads TGTGCCAGCAGCTTCTGGACTAGCGGGGGGGCAGATACGCAGTATTTT.

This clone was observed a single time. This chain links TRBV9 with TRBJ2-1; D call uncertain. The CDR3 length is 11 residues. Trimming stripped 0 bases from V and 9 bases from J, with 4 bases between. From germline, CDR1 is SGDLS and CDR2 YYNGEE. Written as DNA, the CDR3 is TGTGCCAGCAGCGTAGAGGGTGAGCAGTTCTTC. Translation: CASSVEGEQFF.

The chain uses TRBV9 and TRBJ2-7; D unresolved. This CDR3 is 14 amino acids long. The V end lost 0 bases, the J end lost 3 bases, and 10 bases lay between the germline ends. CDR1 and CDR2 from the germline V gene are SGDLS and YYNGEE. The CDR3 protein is CASSVASTNYEQYF. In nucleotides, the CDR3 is TGTGCCAGCAGCGTAGCTTCAACTAACTACGAGCAGTACTTC.

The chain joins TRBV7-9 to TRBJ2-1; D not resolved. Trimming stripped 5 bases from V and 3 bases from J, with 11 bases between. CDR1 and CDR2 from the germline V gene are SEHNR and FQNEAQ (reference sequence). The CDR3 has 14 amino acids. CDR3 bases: TGTGCCAGCAGCGCTACGGACGGCTACAATGAGCAGTTCTTC. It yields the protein CASSATDGYNEQFF.

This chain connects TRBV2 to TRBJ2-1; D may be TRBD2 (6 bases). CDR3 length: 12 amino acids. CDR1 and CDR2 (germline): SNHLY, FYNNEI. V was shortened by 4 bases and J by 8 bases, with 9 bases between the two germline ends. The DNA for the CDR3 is TGTGCCAGCAGTGGCGGGATGGATGAGCAGTTCTTC. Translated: CASSGGMDEQFF.

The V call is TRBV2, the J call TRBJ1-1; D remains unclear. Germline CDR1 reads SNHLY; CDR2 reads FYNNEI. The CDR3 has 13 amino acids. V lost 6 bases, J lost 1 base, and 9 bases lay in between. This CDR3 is CASRQGQNTEAFF. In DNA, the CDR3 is TGTGCCAGCAGGCAAGGCCAGAACACTGAAGCTTTCTTT.

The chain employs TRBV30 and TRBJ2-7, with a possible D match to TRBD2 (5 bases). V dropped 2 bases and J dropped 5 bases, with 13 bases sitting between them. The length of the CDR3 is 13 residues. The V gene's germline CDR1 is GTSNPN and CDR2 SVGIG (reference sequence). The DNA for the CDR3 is TGTGCCTGGAGTTCGGGGATCGGGGACGAGCAGTACTTC. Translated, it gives CAWSSGIGDEQYF.

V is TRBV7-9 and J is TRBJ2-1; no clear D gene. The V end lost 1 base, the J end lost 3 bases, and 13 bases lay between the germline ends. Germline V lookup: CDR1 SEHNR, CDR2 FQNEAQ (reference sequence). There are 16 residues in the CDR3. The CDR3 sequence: CASSLGSVSVYNEQFF. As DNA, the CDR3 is TGTGCCAGCAGCTTAGGTTCTGTATCCGTCTACAATGAGCAGTTCTTC.

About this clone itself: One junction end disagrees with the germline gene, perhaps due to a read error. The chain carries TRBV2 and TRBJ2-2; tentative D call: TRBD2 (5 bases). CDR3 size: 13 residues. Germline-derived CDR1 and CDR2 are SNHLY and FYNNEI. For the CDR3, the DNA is TGTGCCAGCAGTGACATAAACACCGGGGAGCTATTTTTT. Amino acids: CASSDINTGELFF.

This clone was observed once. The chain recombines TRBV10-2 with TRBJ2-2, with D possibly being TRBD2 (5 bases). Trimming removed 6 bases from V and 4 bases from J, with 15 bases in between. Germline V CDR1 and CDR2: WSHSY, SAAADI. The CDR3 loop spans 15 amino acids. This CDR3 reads CASSARAEFTGELFF. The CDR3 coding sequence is TGCGCCAGCAGCGCCAGAGCGGAGTTCACCGGGGAGCTGTTTTTT.

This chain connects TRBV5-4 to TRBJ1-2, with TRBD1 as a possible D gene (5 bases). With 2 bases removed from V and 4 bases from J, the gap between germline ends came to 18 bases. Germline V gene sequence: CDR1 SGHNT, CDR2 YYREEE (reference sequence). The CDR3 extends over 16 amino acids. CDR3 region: CASSFFGQGDVYGYTF. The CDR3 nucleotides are TGTGCCAGCAGCTTCTTCGGGCAGGGTGACGTCTATGGCTACACCTTC.

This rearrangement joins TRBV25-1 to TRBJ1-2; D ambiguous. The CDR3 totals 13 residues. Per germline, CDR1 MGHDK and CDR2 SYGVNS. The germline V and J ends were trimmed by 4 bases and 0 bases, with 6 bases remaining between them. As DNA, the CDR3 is TGTGCCAGCAGTGTGGGTCCTAACTATGGCTACACCTTC. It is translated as CASSVGPNYGYTF.

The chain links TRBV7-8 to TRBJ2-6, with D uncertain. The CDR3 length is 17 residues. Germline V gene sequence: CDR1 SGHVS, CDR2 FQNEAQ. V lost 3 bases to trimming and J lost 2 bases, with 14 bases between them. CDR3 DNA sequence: TGTGCCAGCAGCTTCAGCCTAATAAAGGCTGGGGCCAACGTCCTGACTTTC. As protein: CASSFSLIKAGANVLTF.

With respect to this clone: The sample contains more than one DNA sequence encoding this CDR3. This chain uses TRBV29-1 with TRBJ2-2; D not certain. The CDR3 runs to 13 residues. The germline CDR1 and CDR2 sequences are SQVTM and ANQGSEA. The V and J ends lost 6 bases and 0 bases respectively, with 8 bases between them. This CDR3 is CSVSFPNTGELFF. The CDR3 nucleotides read TGCAGCGTCAGTTTTCCGAACACCGGGGAGCTGTTTTTT.

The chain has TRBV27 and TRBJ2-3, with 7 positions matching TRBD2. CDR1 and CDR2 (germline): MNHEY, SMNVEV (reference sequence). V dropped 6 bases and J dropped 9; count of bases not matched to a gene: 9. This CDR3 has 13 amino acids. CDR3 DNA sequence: TGTGCCAGCAGCCTCGGCGGGGGAGGAACGCAGTATTTT. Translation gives CASSLGGGGTQYF.

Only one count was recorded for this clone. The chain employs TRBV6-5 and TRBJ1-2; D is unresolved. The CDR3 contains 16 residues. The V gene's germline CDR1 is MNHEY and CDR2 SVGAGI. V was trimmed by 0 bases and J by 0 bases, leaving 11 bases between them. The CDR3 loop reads CASSYSIEDTNYGYTF. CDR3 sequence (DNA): TGTGCCAGCAGTTACTCAATTGAAGACACTAACTATGGCTACACCTTC.